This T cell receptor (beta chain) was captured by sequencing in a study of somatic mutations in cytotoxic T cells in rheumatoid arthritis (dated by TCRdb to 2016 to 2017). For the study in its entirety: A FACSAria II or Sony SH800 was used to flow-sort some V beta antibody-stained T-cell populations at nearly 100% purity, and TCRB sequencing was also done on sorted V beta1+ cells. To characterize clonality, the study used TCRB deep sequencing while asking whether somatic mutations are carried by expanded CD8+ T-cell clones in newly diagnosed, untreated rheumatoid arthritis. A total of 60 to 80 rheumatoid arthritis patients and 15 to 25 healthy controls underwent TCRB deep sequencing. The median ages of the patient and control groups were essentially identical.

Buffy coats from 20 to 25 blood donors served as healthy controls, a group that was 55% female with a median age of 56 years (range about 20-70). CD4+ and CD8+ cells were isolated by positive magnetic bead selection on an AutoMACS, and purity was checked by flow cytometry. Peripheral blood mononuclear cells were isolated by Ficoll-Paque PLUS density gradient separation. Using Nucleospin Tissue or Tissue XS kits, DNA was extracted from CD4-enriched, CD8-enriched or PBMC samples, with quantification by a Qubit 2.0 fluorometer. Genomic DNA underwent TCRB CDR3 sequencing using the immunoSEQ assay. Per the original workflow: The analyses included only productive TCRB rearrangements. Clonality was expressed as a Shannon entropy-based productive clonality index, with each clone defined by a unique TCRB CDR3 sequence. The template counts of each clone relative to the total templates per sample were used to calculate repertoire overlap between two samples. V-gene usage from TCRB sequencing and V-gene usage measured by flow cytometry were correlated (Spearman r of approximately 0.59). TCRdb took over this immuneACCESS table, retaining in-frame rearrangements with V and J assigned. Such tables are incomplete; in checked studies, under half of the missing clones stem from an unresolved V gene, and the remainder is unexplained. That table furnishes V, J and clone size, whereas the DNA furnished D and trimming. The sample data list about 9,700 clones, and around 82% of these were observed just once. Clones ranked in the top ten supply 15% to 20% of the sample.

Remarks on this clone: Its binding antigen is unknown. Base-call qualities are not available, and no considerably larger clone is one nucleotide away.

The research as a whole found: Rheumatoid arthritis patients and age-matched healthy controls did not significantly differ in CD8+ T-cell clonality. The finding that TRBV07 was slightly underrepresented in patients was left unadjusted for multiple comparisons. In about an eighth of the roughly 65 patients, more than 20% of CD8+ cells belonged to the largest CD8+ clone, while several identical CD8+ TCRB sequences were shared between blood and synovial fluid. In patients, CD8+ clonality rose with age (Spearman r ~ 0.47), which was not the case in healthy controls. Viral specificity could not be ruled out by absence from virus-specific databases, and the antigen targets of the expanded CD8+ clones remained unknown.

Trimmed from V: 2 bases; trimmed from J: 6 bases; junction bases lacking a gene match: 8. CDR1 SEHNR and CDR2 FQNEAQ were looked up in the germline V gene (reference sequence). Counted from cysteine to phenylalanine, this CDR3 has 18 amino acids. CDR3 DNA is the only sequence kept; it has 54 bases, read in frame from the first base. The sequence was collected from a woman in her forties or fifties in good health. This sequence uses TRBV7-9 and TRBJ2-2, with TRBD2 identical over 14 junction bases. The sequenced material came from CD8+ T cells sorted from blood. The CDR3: CASSLPPGTSGSPGELFF. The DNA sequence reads TGTGCCAGCAGCTTACCCCCCGGGACTAGCGGGAGTCCCGGGGAGCTGTTTTTT. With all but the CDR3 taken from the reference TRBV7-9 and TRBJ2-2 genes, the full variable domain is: DTGVSQNPRHKITKRGQNVTFRCDPISEHNRLYWYRQTLGQGPEFLTYFQNEAQLEKSRLLSDRFSAERPKGSFSTLEIQRTEQGDSAMYLCASSLPPGTSGSPGELFFGEGSRLTVL.